A selection of T cell receptor beta chains follows, all from one sample in a study of cytomegalovirus exposure and HLA in healthy donors. Libraries were prepared by immunoSEQ multiplex PCR; TCRdb keeps only in-frame clonotypes and omits some of them. The table records 150,000 to 200,000 clones, 75% to 90% of them present only once. The sequenced sample consisted of PBMCs. The receptor source for this set is a boy aged 2 to 9 in good health and CMV-seronegative. The CDR3 runs from the conserved cysteine through the conserved F or W. D genes are given only for firm matches. Clone size, where shown, is once, few, many, or a class for clones that have expanded.

>-|TRBJ2-7|TRBV5-6|-
CASSLYRTYEQYF
TGTGCCAGCAGCTTATACAGGACCTACGAGCAGTACTTC
>-|TRBJ1-5|TRBV6-5|-
CASSQSLGQPQHF
TGTGCCAGCAGCCAGAGTCTAGGTCAGCCCCAGCATTTT
>-|TRBJ2-5|TRBV28|-
CASSYTGTQYF
TGTGCCAGCAGTTATACGGGGACCCAGTACTTC
>-|TRBJ1-2|TRBV5-1|-
CASSRTVQGMEGYTF
TGCGCCAGCAGCAGAACCGTACAGGGAATGGAGGGCTACACCTTC
>-|TRBJ2-1|TRBV2|-
CASLYEPSSYNEQFF
TGTGCCAGCCTCTATGAGCCTAGCTCCTACAATGAGCAGTTCTTC
>-|TRBJ1-5|TRBV5-1|-
CASRKRRTRRSNQPQHF
TGCGCCAGCAGAAAAAGAAGGACCCGGAGGTCCAATCAGCCCCAGCATTTT
>-|TRBJ2-1|TRBV29-1|-
CSVVRLLSYNEQFF
TGCAGCGTGGTCAGGCTTCTCTCCTACAATGAGCAGTTCTTC
>-|TRBJ2-3|TRBV6-1|few
CASRLVGITDTQYF
TGTGCCAGCCGACTAGTTGGTATAACAGATACGCAGTATTTT
>-|TRBJ1-2|TRBV10-3|-
CAISDHERYGYTF
TGTGCCATCAGTGATCACGAGCGGTATGGCTACACCTTC
>-|TRBJ2-5|TRBV19|-
CASSIGGSETQYF
TGTGCCAGTAGTATTGGTGGGAGTGAGACCCAGTACTTC
>TRBD1|TRBJ1-5|TRBV28|-
CASSPTRQGNQPQHF
TGTGCCAGCAGTCCGACCCGACAGGGGAATCAGCCCCAGCATTTT
>TRBD1|TRBJ2-2|TRBV2|once
CASRTGANTGELFF
TGTGCCAGCAGGACAGGGGCGAACACCGGGGAGCTGTTTTTT
>TRBD1|TRBJ1-1|TRBV19|-
CASSIPDRVNTEAFF
TGTGCCAGTAGTATACCGGACAGGGTGAACACTGAAGCTTTCTTT
>TRBD1|TRBJ2-2|TRBV12-5|-
CASGGGTGRTGELFF
TGTGCTAGTGGAGGGGGGACAGGGAGAACCGGGGAGCTGTTTTTT
>-|TRBJ2-3|TRBV4-1|-
CASSQDQGHTDTQYF
TGCGCCAGCAGCCAAGACCAGGGCCACACAGATACGCAGTATTTT
>-|TRBJ1-1|TRBV6-1|-
CASSEFRPGGDTEAFF
TGTGCCAGCAGTGAATTTCGTCCGGGCGGGGACACTGAAGCTTTCTTT
>TRBD1|TRBJ2-7|TRBV27|-
CASSPGTGDEQYF
TGTGCCAGCAGTCCCGGGACAGGGGACGAGCAGTACTTC
>-|TRBJ1-6|TRBV7-8|once
CASSEGVRNSPLHF
TGTGCCAGCAGCGAGGGGGTTAGGAATTCACCCCTCCACTTT
>-|TRBJ1-2|TRBV18|-
CASSPSSANYGYTF
TGTGCCAGCTCACCATCTTCTGCTAACTATGGCTACACCTTC
>-|TRBJ1-1|TRBV19|-
CASSNRPVGNTEAFF
TGTGCCAGTAGTAACCGCCCGGTTGGGAACACTGAAGCTTTCTTT